This T cell receptor (beta chain) was sequenced for a study of post-analysis software for immune sequencing data. Unique molecular identifiers were carried by the TCR beta cDNA libraries. Each CDR3 protein is one row after TCRdb ran MiXCR on the PCR reads. The sample yields some 450,000 distinct CDR3 sequences, under 55% seen once. The clonotype was recovered from a girl under 18 with multiple sclerosis. The sample taken for sequencing was blood.

Here the CDR3 reads CSAIEGGVFYNEQYF. The CDR3 nucleotides read TGCAGTGCTATAGAGGGGGGGGTCTTCTACAATGAGCAGTACTTC. V gene TRBV20-1 combines with J gene TRBJ2-7, with D possibly TRBD2 on 7 matching bases. This CDR3 has 15 amino acids. Trimming pared 4 bases from V and 7 bases from J, leaving 23 bases between. Germline lookup yields CDR1 DFQATT and CDR2 SNEGSKA (reference sequence).